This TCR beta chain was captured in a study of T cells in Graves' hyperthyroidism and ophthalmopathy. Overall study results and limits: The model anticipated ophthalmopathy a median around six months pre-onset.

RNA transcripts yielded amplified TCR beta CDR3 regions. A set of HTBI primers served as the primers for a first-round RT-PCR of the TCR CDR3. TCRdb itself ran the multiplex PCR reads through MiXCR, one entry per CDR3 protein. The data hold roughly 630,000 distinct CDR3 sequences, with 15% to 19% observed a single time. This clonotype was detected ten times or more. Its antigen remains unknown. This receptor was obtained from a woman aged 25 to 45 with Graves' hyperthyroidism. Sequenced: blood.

DNA of the CDR3: TGTGCCAGCAGCTTAGAGGGACTAGTAAGGGAAATGAGCTCCTACAATGAGCAGTTCTTC. Translated, it gives CASSLEGLVREMSSYNEQFF. The chain recombines TRBV7-9 with TRBJ2-1; 8 bases agree with TRBD2. The germline V gene encodes CDR1 SEHNR and CDR2 FQNEAQ (reference sequence). This CDR3 has 20 residues. V shed 1 base, J shed 0 bases, and the junction held 14 bases outside the gene matches.